The TCR beta chain under discussion was sequenced for a study of T cell repertoires in cytomegalovirus infection. The CDR3 consists of 16 residues. Trimming took 0 bases from V and 4 from J; bases not matched to a gene: 10. Germline CDR1 reads SGHKS; CDR2 reads YYEKEE (reference sequence). Using its own MiXCR run on the reads, TCRdb lists one record per CDR3 protein. The top ten clones hold approximately 18% of a sample with some 230,000 distinct CDR3 sequences, under 25% of them seen once. This sequence was found in a human donor in good health (CMV status not recorded). Some clones in this sample may be carry-over from other donors' samples. The gene calls are TRBV5-5 and TRBJ2-7, with 7 bases that match TRBD2. Material: CD8+ T cells from PBMCs. In nucleotides, the CDR3 is TGTGCCAGCAGCTTGGCTGGGGAGGGCTGGACTTACGAGCAGTACTTC. It specifies CASSLAGEGWTYEQYF. Full variable domain (rest looked up from reference TRBV5-5 and TRBJ2-7): DAGVTQSPTHLIKTRGQQVTLRCSPISGHKSVSWYQQVLGQGPQFIFQYYEKEERGRGNFPDRFSARQFPNYSSELNVNALLLGDSALYLCASSLAGEGWTYEQYFGPGTRLTVT.